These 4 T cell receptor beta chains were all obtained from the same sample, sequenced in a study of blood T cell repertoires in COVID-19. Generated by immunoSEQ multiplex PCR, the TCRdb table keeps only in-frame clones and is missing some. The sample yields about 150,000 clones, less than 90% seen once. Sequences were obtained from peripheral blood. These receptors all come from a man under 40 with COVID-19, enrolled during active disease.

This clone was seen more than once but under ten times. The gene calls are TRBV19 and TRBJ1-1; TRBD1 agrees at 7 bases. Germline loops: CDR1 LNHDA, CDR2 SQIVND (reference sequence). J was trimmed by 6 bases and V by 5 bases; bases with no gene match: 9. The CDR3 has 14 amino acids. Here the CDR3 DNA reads TGTGCCAGTAGTCTCCAACAGGGGTTCCCTGAAGCTTTCTTT. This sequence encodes CASSLQQGFPEAFF. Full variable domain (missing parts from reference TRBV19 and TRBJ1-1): DGGITQSPKYLFRKEGQNVTLSCEQNLNHDAMYWYRQDPGQGLRLIYYSQIVNDFQKGDIAEGYSVSREKKESFPLTVTSAQKNPTAFYLCASSLQQGFPEAFFGQGTRLTVV.

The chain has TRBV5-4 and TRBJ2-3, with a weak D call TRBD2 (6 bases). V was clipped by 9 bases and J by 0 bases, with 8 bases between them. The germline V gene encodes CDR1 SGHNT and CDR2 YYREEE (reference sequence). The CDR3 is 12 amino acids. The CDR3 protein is CATGTSTDTQYF. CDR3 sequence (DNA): TGTGCCACTGGGACTAGCACAGATACGCAGTATTTT.

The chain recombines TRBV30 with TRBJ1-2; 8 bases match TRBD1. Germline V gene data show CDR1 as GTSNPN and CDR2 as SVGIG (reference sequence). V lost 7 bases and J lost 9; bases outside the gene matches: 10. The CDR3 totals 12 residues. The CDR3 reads CASGGEGRSYTF. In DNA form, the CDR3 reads TGTGCCTCAGGGGGCGAGGGACGAAGCTACACCTTC.

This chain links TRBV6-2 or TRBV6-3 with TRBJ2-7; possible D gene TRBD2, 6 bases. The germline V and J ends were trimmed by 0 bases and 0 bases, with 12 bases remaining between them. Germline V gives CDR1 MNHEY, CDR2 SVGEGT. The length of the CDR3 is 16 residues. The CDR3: CASSYSMTSYSYEQYF. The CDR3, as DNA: TGTGCCAGCAGTTACTCCATGACTAGTTACTCCTACGAGCAGTACTTC.